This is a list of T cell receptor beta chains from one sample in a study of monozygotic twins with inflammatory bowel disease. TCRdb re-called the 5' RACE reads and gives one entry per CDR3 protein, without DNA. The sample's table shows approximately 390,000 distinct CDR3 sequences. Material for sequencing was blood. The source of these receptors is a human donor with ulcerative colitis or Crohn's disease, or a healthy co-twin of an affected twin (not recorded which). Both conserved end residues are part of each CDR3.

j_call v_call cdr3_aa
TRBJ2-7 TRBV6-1 CASASQGTGYEQYF
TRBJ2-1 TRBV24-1 CATSDPGTSGSTNEQFF
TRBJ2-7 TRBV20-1 CSASLRGGEQYF
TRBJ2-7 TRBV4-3 CASSQEFGTQRQYEQYF
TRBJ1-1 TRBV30 CAQRLGVNTEAFF
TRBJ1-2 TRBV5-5 CASSLADSPYGYTF
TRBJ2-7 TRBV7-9 CASSLYGRGSSYEQYF
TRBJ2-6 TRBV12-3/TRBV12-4 CASSLRGAGANVLTF
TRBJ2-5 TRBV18 CASSPLSFSAYQETQYF
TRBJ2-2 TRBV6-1 CASSDVGRVVAGELFF
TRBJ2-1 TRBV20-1 CSARVPRASGRALGEQFF
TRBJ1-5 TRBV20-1 CSAKQSGTVFGSNQPQHF
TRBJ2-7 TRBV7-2 CASSLAEPGLAGGSYEQYF
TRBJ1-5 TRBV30 CAWSVRDRPPVGNQPQHF
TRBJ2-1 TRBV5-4 CASSASGGAIFNEQFF
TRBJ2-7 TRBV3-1 CASTMGGGEQYF
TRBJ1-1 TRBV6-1 CASSRAQDGTEAFF